This TCR beta chain came from a study of post-analysis software for immune sequencing data. Overall study findings and caveats: Relative to controls, patients had several TRBV segments at higher frequency, with TRBV5-6, TRBV5-1 and TRBV20-1 among these.

The TCR beta cDNA libraries contained unique molecular identifiers. TCRdb used MiXCR to reprocess the PCR reads, holding one entry per CDR3 protein. The sample lists fewer than 850,000 distinct CDR3 sequences, just under 30% occurring once. Ten or more counts support this clonotype. What it binds is unknown. This CDR3 has 12 amino acids. CDR1 MNHNY and CDR2 SVGAGI come from the germline V gene (reference sequence). The V end was cut by 6 bases, the J end by 2 bases, with 8 bases between. The chain joins TRBV6-6 to TRBJ2-7, with D uncertain. Input material: blood. The origin of this receptor is a girl aged 10-17 years with multiple sclerosis. DNA of the CDR3: TGTGCCAGCAGAGGCAGCGCCTACGAGCAGTACTTC. Its protein is CASRGSAYEQYF.